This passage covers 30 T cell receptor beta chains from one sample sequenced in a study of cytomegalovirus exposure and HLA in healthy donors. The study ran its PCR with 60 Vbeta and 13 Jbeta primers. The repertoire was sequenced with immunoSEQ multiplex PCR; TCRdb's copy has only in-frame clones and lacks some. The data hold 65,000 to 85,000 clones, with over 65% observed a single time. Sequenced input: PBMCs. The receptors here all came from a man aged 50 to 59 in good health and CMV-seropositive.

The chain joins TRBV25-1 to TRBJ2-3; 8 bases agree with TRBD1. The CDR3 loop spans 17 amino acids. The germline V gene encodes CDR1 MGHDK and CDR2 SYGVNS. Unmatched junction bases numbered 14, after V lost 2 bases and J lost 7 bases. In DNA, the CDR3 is TGTGCCAGCAGTGAACGGGTCGGGACAGGCAGGATGTATACGCAGTATTTT. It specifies CASSERVGTGRMYTQYF.

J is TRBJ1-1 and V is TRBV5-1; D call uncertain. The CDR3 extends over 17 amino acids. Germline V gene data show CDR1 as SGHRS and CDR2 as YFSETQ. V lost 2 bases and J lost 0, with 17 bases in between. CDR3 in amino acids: CASSFGRGEIMNTEAFF. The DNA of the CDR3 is TGCGCCAGCAGCTTCGGACGTGGGGAGATTATGAACACTGAAGCTTTCTTT.

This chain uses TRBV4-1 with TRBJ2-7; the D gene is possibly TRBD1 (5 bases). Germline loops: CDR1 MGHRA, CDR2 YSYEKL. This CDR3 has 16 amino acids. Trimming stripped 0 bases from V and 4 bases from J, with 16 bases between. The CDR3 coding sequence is TGCGCCAGCAGCCAAGAAAGACGCGACAGCTCTTACGAGCAGTACTTC. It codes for CASSQERRDSSYEQYF.

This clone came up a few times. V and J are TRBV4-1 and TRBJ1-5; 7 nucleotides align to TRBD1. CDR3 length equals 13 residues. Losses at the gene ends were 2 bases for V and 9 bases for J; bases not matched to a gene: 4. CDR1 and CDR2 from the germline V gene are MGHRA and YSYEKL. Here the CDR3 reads CASSQIQGPPQHF. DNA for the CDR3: TGCGCCAGCAGCCAAATACAGGGGCCGCCCCAGCATTTT.

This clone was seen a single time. The CDR3 sequence: CASSPACDYRECYEQFF. Written as DNA, the CDR3 is TGCGCCAGCAGCCCAGCATGTGACTATCGGGAGTGTTATGAGCAGTTCTTC. The chain has TRBV5-1 and TRBJ2-1; TRBD2 might be the D (6 bases). This CDR3 has 17 residues. Germline CDR1 and CDR2: SGHRS and YFSETQ. The germline V and J ends were trimmed by 4 bases and 8 bases, with 25 bases remaining between them. Full variable domain (rest looked up from reference TRBV5-1 and TRBJ2-1): KAGVTQTPRYLIKTRGQQVTLSCSPISGHRSVSWYQQTPGQGLQFLFEYFSETQRNKGNFPGRFSGRQFSNSRSEMNVSTLELGDSALYLCASSPACDYRECYEQFFGPGTRLTVL.

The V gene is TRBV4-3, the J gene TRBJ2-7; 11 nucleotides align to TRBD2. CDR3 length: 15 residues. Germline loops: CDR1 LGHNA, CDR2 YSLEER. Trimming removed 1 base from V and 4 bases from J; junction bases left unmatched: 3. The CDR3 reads CASSQVTSGTYEQYF. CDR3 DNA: TGCGCCAGCAGCCAAGTGACTAGCGGGACATACGAGCAGTACTTC.

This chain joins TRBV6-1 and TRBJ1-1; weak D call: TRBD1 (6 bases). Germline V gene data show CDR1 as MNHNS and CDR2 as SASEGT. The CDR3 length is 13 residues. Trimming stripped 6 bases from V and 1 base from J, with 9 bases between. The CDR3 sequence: CASSRGENTEAFF. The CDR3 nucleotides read TGTGCCAGCAGCAGGGGTGAGAACACTGAAGCTTTCTTT.

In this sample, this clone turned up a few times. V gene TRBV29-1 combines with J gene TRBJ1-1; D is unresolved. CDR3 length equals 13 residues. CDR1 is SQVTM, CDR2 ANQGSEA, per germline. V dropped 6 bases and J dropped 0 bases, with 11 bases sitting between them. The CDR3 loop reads CSVDRGMNTEAFF. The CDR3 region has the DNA TGCAGCGTCGACCGGGGAATGAACACTGAAGCTTTCTTT.

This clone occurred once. CDR3 amino acids: CASSVTGESDEQFF. The CDR3 DNA follows: TGTGCCAGCAGTGTGACAGGGGAATCGGATGAGCAGTTCTTC. The chain has TRBV6-4 and TRBJ2-1; 8 positions match TRBD1. The CDR3 covers 14 residues. Germline V gene lookup returns CDR1 MRHNA and CDR2 SNTAGT. V shed 4 bases and J 8 bases; nucleotides not matched to a gene: 7.

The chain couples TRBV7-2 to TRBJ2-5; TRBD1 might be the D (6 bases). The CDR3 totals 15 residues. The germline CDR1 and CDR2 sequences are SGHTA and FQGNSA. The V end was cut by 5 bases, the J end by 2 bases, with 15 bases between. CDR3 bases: TGTGCCAGCAGCGATTACGGACAGAATCAAGAGACCCAGTACTTC. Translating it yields CASSDYGQNQETQYF.

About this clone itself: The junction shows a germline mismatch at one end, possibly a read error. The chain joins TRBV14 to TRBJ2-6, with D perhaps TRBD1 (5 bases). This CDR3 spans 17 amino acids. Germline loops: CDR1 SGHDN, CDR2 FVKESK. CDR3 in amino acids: CASSQTLIFSGANGLTF. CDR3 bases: TGTGCCAGCAGCCAAACCCTTATCTTCTCTGGGGCCAACGGCCTGACTTTC.

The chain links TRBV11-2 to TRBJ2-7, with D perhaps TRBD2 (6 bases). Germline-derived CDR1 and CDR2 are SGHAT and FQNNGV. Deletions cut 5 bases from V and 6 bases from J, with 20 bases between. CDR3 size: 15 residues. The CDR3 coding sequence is TGTGCCAGCAGCGACGTTAAGGGAGGAAGGGGCGAGCAGTACTTC. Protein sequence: CASSDVKGGRGEQYF.

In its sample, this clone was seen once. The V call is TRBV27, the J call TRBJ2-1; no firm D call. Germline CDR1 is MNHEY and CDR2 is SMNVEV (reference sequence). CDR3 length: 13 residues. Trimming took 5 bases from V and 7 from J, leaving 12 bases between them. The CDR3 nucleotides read TGTGCCAGCAGTCCTTTTACTCTAAATGAGCAGTTCTTC. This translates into CASSPFTLNEQFF.

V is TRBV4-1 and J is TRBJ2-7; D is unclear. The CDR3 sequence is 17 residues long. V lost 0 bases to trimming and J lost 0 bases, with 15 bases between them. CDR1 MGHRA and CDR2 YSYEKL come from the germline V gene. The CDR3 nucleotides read TGCGCCAGCAGCCAAGATCGGTACAGCCCGAGCTCCTACGAGCAGTACTTC. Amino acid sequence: CASSQDRYSPSSYEQYF.

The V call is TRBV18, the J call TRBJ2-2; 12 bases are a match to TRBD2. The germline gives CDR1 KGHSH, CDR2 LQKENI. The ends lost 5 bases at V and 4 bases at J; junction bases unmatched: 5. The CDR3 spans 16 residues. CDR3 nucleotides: TGTGCCAGCTCATCAGGACTAGCGGGGTTCACCGGGGAGCTGTTTTTT. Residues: CASSSGLAGFTGELFF. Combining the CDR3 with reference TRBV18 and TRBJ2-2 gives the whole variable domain NAGVMQNPRHLVRRRGQEARLRCSPMKGHSHVYWYRQLPEEGLKFMVYLQKENIIDESGMPKERFSAEFPKEGPSILRIQQVVRGDSAAYFCASSSGLAGFTGELFFGEGSRLTVL.

CDR3 bases: TGTGCCAGCTCACAGGGGGCGAACTACGAGCAGTACTTC. The encoded protein is CASSQGANYEQYF. The rearrangement joins TRBV18 to TRBJ2-7; TRBD1 agrees at 7 bases. Germline V gene sequence: CDR1 KGHSH, CDR2 LQKENI. The length of the CDR3 is 13 residues. J was trimmed by 3 bases and V by 4 bases; bases with no gene match: 3. The full variable domain, completed using reference TRBV18 and TRBJ2-7, is NAGVMQNPRHLVRRRGQEARLRCSPMKGHSHVYWYRQLPEEGLKFMVYLQKENIIDESGMPKERFSAEFPKEGPSILRIQQVVRGDSAAYFCASSQGANYEQYFGPGTRLTVT.

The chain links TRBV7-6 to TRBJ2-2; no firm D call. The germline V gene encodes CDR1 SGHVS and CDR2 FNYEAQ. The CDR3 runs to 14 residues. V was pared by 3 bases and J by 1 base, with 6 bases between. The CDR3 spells CASSLWQNTGELFF. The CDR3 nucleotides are TGTGCCAGCAGCTTGTGGCAGAACACCGGGGAGCTGTTTTTT.

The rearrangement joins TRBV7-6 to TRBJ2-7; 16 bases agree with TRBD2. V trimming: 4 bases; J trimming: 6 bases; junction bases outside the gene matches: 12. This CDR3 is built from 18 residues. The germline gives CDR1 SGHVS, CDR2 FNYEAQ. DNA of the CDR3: TGTGCCAGCAGCTCGGGACTAGCGGGAGGGCCAGTAGGCGGCGAGCAGTACTTC. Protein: CASSSGLAGGPVGGEQYF. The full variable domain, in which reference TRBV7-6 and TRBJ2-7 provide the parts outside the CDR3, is GAGVSQSPRYKVTKRGQDVALRCDPISGHVSLYWYRQALGQGPEFLTYFNYEAQQDKSGLPNDRFSAERPEGSISTLTIQRTEQRDSAMYRCASSSGLAGGPVGGEQYFGPGTRLTVT.

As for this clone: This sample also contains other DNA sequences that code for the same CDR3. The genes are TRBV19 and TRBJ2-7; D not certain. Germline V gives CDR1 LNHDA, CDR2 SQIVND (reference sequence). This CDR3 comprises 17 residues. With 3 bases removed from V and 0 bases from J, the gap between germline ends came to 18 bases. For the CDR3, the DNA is TGTGCCAGTAGTATCTCCTCCTTCCGAGAGGCCTCCTACGAGCAGTACTTC. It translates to CASSISSFREASYEQYF.

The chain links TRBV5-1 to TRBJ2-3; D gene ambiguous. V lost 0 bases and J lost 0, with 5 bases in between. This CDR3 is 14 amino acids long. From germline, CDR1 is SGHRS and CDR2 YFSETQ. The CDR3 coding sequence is TGCGCCAGCAGCTTGGGTCAGAGCACAGATACGCAGTATTTT. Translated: CASSLGQSTDTQYF.

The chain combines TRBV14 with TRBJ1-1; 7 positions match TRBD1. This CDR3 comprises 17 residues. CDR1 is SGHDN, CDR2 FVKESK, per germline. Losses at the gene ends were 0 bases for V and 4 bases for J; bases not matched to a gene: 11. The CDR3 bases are TGTGCCAGCAGCCAAGATCTCGGACAGGTGTGGTCCACTGAAGCTTTCTTT. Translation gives CASSQDLGQVWSTEAFF.

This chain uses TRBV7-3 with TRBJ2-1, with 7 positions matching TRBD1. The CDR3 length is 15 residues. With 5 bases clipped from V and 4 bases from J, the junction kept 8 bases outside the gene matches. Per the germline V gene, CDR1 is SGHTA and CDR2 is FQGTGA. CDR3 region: CASSAAGTVYNEQFF. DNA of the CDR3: TGTGCCAGCAGCGCCGCCGGGACAGTTTACAATGAGCAGTTCTTC.

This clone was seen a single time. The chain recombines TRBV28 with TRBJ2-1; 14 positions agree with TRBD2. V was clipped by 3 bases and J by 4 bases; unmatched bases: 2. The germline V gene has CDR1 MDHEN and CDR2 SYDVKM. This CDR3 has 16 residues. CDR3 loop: CASSFRTSGGYNEQFF. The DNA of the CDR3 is TGTGCCAGCAGTTTCCGGACTAGCGGGGGGTACAATGAGCAGTTCTTC.

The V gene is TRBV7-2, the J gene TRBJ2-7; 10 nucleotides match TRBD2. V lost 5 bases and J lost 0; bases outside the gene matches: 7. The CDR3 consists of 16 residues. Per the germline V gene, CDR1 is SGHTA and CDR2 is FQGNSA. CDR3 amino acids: CASSPQLAGFSYEQYF. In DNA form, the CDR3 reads TGTGCCAGCAGCCCACAACTAGCGGGGTTCTCCTACGAGCAGTACTTC. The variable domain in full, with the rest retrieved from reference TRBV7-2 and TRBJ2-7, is GAGVSQSPSNKVTEKGKDVELRCDPISGHTALYWYRQSLGQGLEFLIYFQGNSAPDKSGLPSDRFSAERTGGSVSTLTIQRTQQEDSAVYLCASSPQLAGFSYEQYFGPGTRLTVT.

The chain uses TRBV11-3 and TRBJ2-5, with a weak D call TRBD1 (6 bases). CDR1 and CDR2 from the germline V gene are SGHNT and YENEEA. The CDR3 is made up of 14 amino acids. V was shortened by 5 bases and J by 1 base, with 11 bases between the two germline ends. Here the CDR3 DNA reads TGTGCCAGCAGCCTGAGGACAGTCCAAGAGACCCAGTACTTC. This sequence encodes CASSLRTVQETQYF.

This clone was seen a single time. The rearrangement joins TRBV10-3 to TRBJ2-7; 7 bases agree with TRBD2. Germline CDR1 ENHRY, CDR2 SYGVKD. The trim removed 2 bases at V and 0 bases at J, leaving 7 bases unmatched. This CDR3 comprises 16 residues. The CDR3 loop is CAISEPREASSYEQYF. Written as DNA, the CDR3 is TGTGCCATCAGTGAGCCCCGGGAGGCCTCCTCCTACGAGCAGTACTTC.

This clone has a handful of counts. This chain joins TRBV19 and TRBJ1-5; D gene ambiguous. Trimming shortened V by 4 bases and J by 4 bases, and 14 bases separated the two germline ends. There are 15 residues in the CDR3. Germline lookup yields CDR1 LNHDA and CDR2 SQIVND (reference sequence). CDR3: CASSRTISGNQPQHF. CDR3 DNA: TGTGCCAGTAGTAGGACCATTTCGGGAAATCAGCCCCAGCATTTT.

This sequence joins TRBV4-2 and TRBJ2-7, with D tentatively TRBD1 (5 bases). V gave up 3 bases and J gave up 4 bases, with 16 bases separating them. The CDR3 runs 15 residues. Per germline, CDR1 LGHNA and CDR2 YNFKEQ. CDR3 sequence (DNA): TGTGCCAGCAGCCAGGACCAGACAGCAGCTTACGAGCAGTACTTC. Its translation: CASSQDQTAAYEQYF.

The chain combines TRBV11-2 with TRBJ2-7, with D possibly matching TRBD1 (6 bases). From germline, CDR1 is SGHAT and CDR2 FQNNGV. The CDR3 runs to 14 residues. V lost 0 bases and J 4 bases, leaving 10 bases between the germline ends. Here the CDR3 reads CASSLDGTGYEQYF. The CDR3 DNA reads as TGTGCCAGCAGCTTAGATGGTACAGGGTACGAGCAGTACTTC. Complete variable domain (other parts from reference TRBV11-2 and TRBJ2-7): EAGVAQSPRYKIIEKRQSVAFWCNPISGHATLYWYQQILGQGPKLLIQFQNNGVVDDSQLPKDRFSAERLKGVDSTLKIQPAKLEDSAVYLCASSLDGTGYEQYFGPGTRLTVT.

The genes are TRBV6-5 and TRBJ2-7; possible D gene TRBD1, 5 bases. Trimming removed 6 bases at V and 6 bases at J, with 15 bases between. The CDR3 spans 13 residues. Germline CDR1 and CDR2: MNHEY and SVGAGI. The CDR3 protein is CASSRQTASEQYF. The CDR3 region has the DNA TGTGCCAGCAGCCGACAGACCGCTAGCGAGCAGTACTTC.